A single TCR beta chain is shown here with its context. Its antigen is unidentified. For the diagnoses, clinical symptoms, serum thyroxine and TRAb, thyroid ultrasound and orbital computed tomography were used. Using around 10 ml of fresh peripheral blood, PBMCs were prepared. Using RNA transcripts as the source, TCR beta CDR3 regions were amplified. The TCR CDR3 first-round RT-PCR relied on the HTBI primer set. MiXCR was run by TCRdb on the multiplex PCR reads, yielding one entry per CDR3 protein. The sample has hundreds of thousands of distinct CDR3 sequences, about 20% seen once. This sample stems from a study of T cells in Graves' hyperthyroidism and ophthalmopathy. General study points: Expanded thyroid clonotypes (above 0.001) were mostly also found in blood.

This CDR3 comprises 17 residues. The ends lost 5 bases at V and 8 bases at J; junction bases unmatched: 18. The germline CDR1 and CDR2 sequences are SEHNR and FQNEAQ (reference sequence). This chain connects TRBV7-9 to TRBJ2-3; 8 bases line up with TRBD2. This TCR came from a man aged 35 to 55 with Graves' ophthalmopathy. Sequencing was performed on blood. CDR3 sequence reads: CASSPLASGGFQGTQYF. CDR3 in DNA: TGTGCCAGCAGCCCCCTGGCGAGCGGGGGTTTTCAGGGTACGCAGTATTTT. Drawing the rest from reference TRBV7-9 and TRBJ2-3, the complete variable domain is DTGVSQNPRHKITKRGQNVTFRCDPISEHNRLYWYRQTLGQGPEFLTYFQNEAQLEKSRLLSDRFSAERPKGSFSTLEIQRTEQGDSAMYLCASSPLASGGFQGTQYFGPGTRLTVL.